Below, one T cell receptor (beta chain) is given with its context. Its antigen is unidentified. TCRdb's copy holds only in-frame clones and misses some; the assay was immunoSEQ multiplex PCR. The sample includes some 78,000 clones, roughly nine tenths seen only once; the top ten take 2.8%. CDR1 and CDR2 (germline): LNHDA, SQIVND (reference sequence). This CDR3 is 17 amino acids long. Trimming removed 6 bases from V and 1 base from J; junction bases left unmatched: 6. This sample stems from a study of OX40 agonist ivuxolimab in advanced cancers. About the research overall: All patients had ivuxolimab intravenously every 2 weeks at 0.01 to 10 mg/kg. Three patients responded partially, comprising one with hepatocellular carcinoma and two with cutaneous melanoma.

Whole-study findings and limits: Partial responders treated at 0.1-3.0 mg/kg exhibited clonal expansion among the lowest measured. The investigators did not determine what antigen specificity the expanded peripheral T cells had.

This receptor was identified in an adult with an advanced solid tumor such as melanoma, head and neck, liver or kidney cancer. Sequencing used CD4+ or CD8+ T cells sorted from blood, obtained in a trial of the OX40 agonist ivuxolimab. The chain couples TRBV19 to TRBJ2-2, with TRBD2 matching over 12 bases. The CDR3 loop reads CASRSASGRGNTGELFF. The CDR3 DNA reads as TGTGCCAGTAGATCGGCTAGCGGGAGGGGGAACACCGGGGAGCTGTTTTTT.